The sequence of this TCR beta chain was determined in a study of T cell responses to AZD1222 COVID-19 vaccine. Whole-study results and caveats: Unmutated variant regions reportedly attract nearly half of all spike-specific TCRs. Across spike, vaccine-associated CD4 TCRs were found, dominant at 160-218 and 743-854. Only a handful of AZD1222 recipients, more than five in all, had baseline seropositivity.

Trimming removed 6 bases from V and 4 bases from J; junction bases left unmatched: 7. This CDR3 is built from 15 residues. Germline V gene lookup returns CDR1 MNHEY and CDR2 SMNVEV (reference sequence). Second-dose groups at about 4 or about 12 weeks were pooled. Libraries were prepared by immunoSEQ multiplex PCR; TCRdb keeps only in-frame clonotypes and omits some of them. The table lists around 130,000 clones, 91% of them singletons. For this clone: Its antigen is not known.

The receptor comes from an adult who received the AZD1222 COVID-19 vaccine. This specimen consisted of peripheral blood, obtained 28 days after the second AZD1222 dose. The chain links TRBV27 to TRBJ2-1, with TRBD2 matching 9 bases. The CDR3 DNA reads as TGTGCCAGCAGATTAGCGGGAGCCCCTTACAATGAGCAGTTCTTC. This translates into CASRLAGAPYNEQFF.